The clone carrying this T cell receptor (beta chain) was seen a few times. What it recognizes is unknown. The sample belongs to a study of blood T cells in healthy people across ages. Whole-study findings and limits: Any changes in expanded clonotypes were possibly confounded, as donor CMV status remained unknown.

A sample-barcoded 5' primer and a J-beta primer mix were used in a second PCR of roughly 7 to 12 cycles. MiXCR, applied by TCRdb to the 5' RACE reads, yields one record per CDR3 protein. The table records 750,000 to 850,000 distinct CDR3 sequences, approximately 25% of them present only once. These data also featured in a second study, about T cells of mothers and their children. That report notes: Material was donated by three healthy Caucasian mothers and their six children. Sequencing returned over 9 million TCR beta CDR3 reads per mother and several million per child. The overlap seen between related mothers and children slightly exceeded that of unrelated pairs, though not significantly.

What was sequenced was blood. The sequence came from a boy under 18 in good health.

CDR3 loop: CASSLTSGSLSEQYF. The CDR3 DNA reads TGTGCCAGCAGCTTAACTAGCGGGAGTTTGTCCGAGCAGTACTTC. The rearrangement joins TRBV7-2 to TRBJ2-5; 11 bases match TRBD2. The end of the DNA is better explained by TRBJ2-7, so the J call may be wrong. The CDR3 is 15 residues long. The V gene's germline CDR1 is SGHTA and CDR2 FQGNSA.